This T cell receptor beta chain was documented in a study of T cell responses to AZD1222 COVID-19 vaccine. Overall study context: Second-dose groups at about 4 or about 12 weeks were pooled.

The germline V gene has CDR1 SGHTS and CDR2 YDEGEE. This CDR3 has 20 amino acids. Germline trimming cut 7 bases from V and 6 bases from J; bases unmatched to any gene: 27. General study findings and limits: White British ancestry dominated among donors, who included more females, and clonal diversity was possibly underestimated. At study baseline, merely about 6 AZD1222 recipients were seropositive.

The protocol was immunoSEQ multiplex PCR, while the TCRdb copy is restricted to in-frame clones and leaves out a portion. The sample contains some 120,000 clones, 87% of which appear only once. A single count supports this clone. Its antigen is as yet unknown. The origin of this receptor is an adult in good health. The genes are TRBV5-8 and TRBJ2-7, with 11 nucleotides matching TRBD1. Here the sequenced sample was peripheral blood, taken on day 0 of AZD1222 vaccination. The CDR3 nucleotides are TGTGCCAGCCATTCTCATGCCCTAGGACAGGGGGCTTTTTCCACCCTCGAGCAGTACTTC. This encodes CASHSHALGQGAFSTLEQYF.